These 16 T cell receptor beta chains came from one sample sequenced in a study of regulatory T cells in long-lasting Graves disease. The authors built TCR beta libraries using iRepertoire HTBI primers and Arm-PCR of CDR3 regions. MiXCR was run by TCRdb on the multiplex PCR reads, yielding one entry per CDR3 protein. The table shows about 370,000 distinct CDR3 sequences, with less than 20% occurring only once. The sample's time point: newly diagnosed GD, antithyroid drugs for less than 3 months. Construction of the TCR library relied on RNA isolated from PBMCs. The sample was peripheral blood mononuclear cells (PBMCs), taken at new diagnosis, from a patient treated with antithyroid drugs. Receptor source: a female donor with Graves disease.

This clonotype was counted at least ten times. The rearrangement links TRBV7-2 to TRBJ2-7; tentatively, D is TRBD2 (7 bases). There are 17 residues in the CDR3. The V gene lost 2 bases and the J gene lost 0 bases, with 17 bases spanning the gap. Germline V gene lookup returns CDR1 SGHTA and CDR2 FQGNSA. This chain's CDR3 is CASSLKGGGTYSYEQYF. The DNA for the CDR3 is TGTGCCAGCAGCTTAAAAGGGGGGGGGACTTACTCCTACGAGCAGTACTTC.

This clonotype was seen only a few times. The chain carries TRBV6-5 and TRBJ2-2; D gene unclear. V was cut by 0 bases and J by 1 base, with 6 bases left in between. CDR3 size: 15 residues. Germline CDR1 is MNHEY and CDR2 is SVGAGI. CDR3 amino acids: CASSYSQRNTGELFF. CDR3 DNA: TGTGCCAGCAGTTACTCCCAGAGGAACACCGGGGAGCTGTTTTTT.

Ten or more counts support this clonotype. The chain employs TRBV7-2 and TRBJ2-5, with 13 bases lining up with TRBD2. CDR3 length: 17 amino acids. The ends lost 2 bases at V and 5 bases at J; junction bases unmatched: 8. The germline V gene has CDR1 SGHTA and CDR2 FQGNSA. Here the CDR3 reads CASSLRGLAGVQETQYF. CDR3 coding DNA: TGTGCCAGCAGCTTAAGAGGACTAGCGGGAGTACAGGAGACCCAGTACTTC.

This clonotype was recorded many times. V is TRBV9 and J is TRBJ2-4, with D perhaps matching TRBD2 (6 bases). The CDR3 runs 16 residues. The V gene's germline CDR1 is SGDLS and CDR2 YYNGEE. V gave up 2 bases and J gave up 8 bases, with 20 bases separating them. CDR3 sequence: CASSVASRGMGDIQYF. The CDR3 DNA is TGTGCCAGCAGCGTGGCTAGCCGCGGGATGGGGGACATTCAGTACTTC.

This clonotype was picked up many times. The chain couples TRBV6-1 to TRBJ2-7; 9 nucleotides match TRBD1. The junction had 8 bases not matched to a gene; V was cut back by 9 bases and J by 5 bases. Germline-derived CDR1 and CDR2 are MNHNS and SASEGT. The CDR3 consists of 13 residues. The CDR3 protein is CASAGQGTDEQYF. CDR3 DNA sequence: TGTGCCAGTGCGGGACAGGGAACAGACGAGCAGTACTTC.

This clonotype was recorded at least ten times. The CDR3 region is CSARGQVYYEQYF. The CDR3 DNA reads TGCAGTGCTAGGGGACAGGTATACTACGAGCAGTACTTC. The chain is built from TRBV20-1 and TRBJ2-7; 8 bases agree with TRBD1. This CDR3 is 13 amino acids long. The ends lost 3 bases at V and 3 bases at J; junction bases unmatched: 4. Germline V lookup: CDR1 DFQATT, CDR2 SNEGSKA (reference sequence).

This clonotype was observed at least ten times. This CDR3 is CATSDQWPRQGVRTEAFF. CDR3 DNA sequence: TGTGCCACCAGTGACCAATGGCCCCGACAGGGGGTTAGGACTGAAGCTTTCTTT. The chain recombines TRBV24-1 with TRBJ1-1; 9 bases fit TRBD1. Per germline, CDR1 KGHDR and CDR2 SFDVKD. V gave up 4 bases and J gave up 5 bases; unmatched junction bases: 16. The length of the CDR3 is 18 residues.

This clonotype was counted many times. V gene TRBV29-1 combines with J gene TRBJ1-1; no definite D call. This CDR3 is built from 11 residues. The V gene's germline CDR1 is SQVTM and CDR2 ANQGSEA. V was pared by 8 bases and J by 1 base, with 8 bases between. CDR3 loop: CSTYTNTEAFF. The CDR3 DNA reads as TGCAGCACTTATACGAACACTGAAGCTTTCTTT.

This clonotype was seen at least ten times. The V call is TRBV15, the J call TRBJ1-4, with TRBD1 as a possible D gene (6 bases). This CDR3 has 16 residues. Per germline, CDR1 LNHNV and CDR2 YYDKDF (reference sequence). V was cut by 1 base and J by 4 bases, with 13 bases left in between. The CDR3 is CATSRGWTEHNEKLFF. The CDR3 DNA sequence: TGTGCCACCAGCAGAGGGTGGACAGAACATAATGAAAAACTGTTTTTT.

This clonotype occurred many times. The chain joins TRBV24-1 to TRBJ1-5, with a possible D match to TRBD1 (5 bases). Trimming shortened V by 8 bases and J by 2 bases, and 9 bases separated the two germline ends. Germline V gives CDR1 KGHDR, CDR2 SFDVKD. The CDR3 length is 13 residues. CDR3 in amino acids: CATTGDGNQPQHF. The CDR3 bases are TGTGCCACCACCGGGGACGGCAATCAGCCCCAGCATTTT.

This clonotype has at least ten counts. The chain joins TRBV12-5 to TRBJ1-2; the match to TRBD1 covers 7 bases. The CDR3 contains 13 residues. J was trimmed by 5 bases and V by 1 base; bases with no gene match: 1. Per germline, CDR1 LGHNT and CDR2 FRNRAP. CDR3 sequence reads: CASGLDRGYGYTF. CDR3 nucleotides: TGTGCTAGTGGTTTGGACAGGGGATATGGCTACACCTTC.

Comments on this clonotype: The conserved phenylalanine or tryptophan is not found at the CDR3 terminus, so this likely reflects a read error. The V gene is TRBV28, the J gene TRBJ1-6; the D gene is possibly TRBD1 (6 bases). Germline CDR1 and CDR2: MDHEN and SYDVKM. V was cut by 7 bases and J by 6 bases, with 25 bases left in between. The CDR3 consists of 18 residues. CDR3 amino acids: CASIPLRGASLSNSPLHS. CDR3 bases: TGTGCCAGCATACCTTTGCGGGGGGCGAGCCTTAGTAATTCACCCCTCCACTCT.

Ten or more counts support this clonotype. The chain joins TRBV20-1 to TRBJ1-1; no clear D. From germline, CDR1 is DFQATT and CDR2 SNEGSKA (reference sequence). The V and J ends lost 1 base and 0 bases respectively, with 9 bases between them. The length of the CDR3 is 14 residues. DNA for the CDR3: TGCAGTGCTAGAGCGGGCAGCATGAACACTGAAGCTTTCTTT. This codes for CSARAGSMNTEAFF.

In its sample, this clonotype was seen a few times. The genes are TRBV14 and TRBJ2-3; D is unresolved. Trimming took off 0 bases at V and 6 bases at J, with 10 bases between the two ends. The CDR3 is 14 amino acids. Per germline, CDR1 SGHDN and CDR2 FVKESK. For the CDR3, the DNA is TGTGCCAGCAGCCAAGATGGCAACCGGGATACGCAGTATTTT. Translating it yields CASSQDGNRDTQYF.

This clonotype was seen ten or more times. The CDR3 nucleotides read TGTGCCAGCAGTCCACTGGGTCTGCAAGAGACCCAGTACTTC. This encodes CASSPLGLQETQYF. The V call is TRBV28, the J call TRBJ2-5; D is unclear. Germline lookup yields CDR1 MDHEN and CDR2 SYDVKM. This CDR3 is 14 amino acids long. Trimming took off 5 bases at V and 2 bases at J, with 12 bases between the two ends. Using reference TRBV28 and TRBJ2-5 for the parts outside the CDR3, the full variable domain is DVKVTQSSRYLVKRTGEKVFLECVQDMDHENMFWYRQDPGLGLRLIYFSYDVKMKEKGDIPEGYSVSREKKERFSLILESASTNQTSMYLCASSPLGLQETQYFGPGTRLLVL.

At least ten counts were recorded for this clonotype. The CDR3 bases are TGTGCCTGGAGTTTTTTTGAGCGGGATCGTAATGAGCAGTTCTTC. This gives the protein CAWSFFERDRNEQFF. The chain employs TRBV30 and TRBJ2-1; 7 bases match TRBD2. V was clipped by 2 bases and J by 7 bases; unmatched bases: 11. This CDR3 has 15 amino acids. The germline CDR1 and CDR2 sequences are GTSNPN and SVGIG (reference sequence).